Following are 7 T cell receptor beta chains from one sample sequenced in a study of breast tumors, draining lymph nodes, adjacent tissues. TCRdb itself ran the multiplex PCR reads through MiXCR, one entry per CDR3 protein. The repertoire has 270,000 or so distinct CDR3 sequences, over 25% of them found once; the top ten carry around 1.1%. The lymph nodes were axillary draining lymph nodes from breast cancer patients. Sequenced material: axillary lymph node tissue. The receptors here all came from a female donor with breast cancer. Some clones in this sample may be carry-over from other donors' samples.

This clonotype was recorded once. A much larger clone differs by one base, so this may be a read error. The chain uses TRBV20-1 and TRBJ2-1; TRBD2 matches 7 bases. The CDR3 covers 15 residues. CDR1 and CDR2 from the germline V gene are DFQATT and SNEGSKA (reference sequence). The CDR3 protein is CSAGGSSGSYDEQFF. CDR3 coding DNA: TGCAGTGCGGGGGGGTCTAGCGGCTCCTACGATGAGCAGTTCTTC.

This clonotype has a count of ten or more. For the CDR3, the DNA is TGTGCCAGCAGGATATCCGCAGGGGGCCCTTATCAAGAGACCCAGTACTTC. Its protein product is CASRISAGGPYQETQYF. The chain joins TRBV7-6 to TRBJ2-5; 8 nucleotides line up with TRBD1. This CDR3 has 17 residues. Germline CDR1 and CDR2: SGHVS and FNYEAQ. V gave up 6 bases and J gave up 2 bases; unmatched junction bases: 14.

This clonotype was observed a handful of times. The chain employs TRBV5-6 and TRBJ1-1; no clear D gene. The V gene lost 7 bases and the J gene lost 0 bases, with 7 bases spanning the gap. The germline gives CDR1 SGHDT, CDR2 YYEEEE. The CDR3 has 12 residues. The CDR3 here is CASEKMNTEAFF. For the CDR3, the DNA is TGTGCCAGCGAAAAGATGAACACTGAAGCTTTCTTT. Looking up the rest from reference TRBV5-6 and TRBJ1-1 gives the full variable domain: DAGVTQSPTHLIKTRGQQVTLRCSPKSGHDTVSWYQQALGQGPQFIFQYYEEEERQRGNFPDRFSGHQFPNYSSELNVNALLLGDSALYLCASEKMNTEAFFGQGTRLTVV.

This clonotype has at least ten counts. The chain is built from TRBV4-2 and TRBJ2-7; 8 bases are shared with TRBD2. Losses at the gene ends were 1 base for V and 2 bases for J; bases not matched to a gene: 7. Germline lookup yields CDR1 LGHNA and CDR2 YNFKEQ. The CDR3 contains 16 residues. CDR3 nucleotide sequence: TGTGCCAGCAGCCAAGGTAGCGGGACTATGACCTACGAGCAGTACTTC. It is translated as CASSQGSGTMTYEQYF.

To note about this clonotype: This may be a read error, as it is one base from a much larger clone. The rearrangement links TRBV6-6 to TRBJ2-7; 15 bases align to TRBD2. This CDR3 has 18 amino acids. V was clipped by 7 bases and J by 3 bases; unmatched bases: 13. Germline values: CDR1 MNHNY, CDR2 SVGAGI (reference sequence). The CDR3 protein is CASTWGLAGGTNIYEQYF. In DNA, the CDR3 is TGTGCCAGCACCTGGGGACTAGCGGGAGGAACCAACATCTACGAGCAGTACTTC.

There are many counts of this clonotype. The V call is TRBV12-3 or TRBV12-4, the J call TRBJ2-2; possible D gene TRBD1, 5 bases. The germline V and J ends were trimmed by 6 bases and 3 bases, with 11 bases remaining between them. The CDR3 runs to 14 residues. CDR3 DNA sequence: TGTGCCAGCAGGATCCAGGGTTACACCGGGGAGCTGTTTTTT. This codes for CASRIQGYTGELFF.

This clonotype was detected many times. The chain joins TRBV5-1 to TRBJ2-7; 13 positions agree with TRBD2. The germline V gene encodes CDR1 SGHRS and CDR2 YFSETQ. CDR3 size: 14 residues. Trimming cost V 5 bases and J 2 bases; bases outside gene matches: 1. CDR3 bases: TGCGCCAGCAGACTAGCGGGAGGGGCCTACGAGCAGTACTTC. Protein product: CASRLAGGAYEQYF.